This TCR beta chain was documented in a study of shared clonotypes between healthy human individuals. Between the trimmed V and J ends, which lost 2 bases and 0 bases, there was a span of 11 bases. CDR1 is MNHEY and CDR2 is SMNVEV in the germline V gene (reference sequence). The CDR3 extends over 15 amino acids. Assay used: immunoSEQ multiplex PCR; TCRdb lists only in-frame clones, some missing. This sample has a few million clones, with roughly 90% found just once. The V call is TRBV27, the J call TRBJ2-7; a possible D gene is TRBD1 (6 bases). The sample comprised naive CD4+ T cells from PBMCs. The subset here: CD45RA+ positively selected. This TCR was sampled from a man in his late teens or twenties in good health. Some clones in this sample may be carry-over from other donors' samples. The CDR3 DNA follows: TGTGCCAGCAGTTTAGGGACATGGAACTCCTACGAGCAGTACTTC. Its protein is CASSLGTWNSYEQYF.